This T cell receptor beta chain was captured in a study of control samples from healthy donors and cancer patients. In germline, CDR1 is MDHEN, CDR2 SYDVKM. There are 14 residues in the CDR3. The ends were cut back, 2 bases at V and 7 bases at J, with 14 bases in the middle. Assay used: immunoSEQ multiplex PCR; TCRdb lists only in-frame clones, some missing. In the table there are 60,000 or so clones, over 75% of which are singletons. Sequencing input: blood. V is TRBV28 and J is TRBJ1-2, with D perhaps matching TRBD1 (5 bases). The origin of this receptor is a man aged 50-59 years in good health. CDR3 region: CASSLGLGGGGYTF. The CDR3 DNA follows: TGTGCCAGCAGTTTAGGGTTGGGGGGTGGTGGCTACACCTTC.